Each of the 21 T cell receptor beta chains below was sequenced from the same sample in a study of Tregs in tolerant kidney transplant recipients (dated by TCRdb to between 2018 and 2021). Preparation of the library involved the immunoSEQ multiplex PCR assay. Here the immuneACCESS table is served through TCRdb, limited to in-frame sequences with V and J called. Missing clones are a known gap in these copies; in checked studies unresolved V genes cover under half, and the rest lacks a known reason. The sample table on file contains roughly 48,000 clones. The biggest ten clones account for around 0.8% of the sample. The sample's time point label is to be understood as: blood sample drawn before combined kidney and bone marrow transplant. Sequenced material: CD4+ T cells from blood, taken before the transplant. These receptors originate from a human donor who received a combined kidney and bone marrow transplant.

As to this clone: The CDR3 end falls 3 residues outside the read, so it is completed with the germline J gene. J is TRBJ2-7 and V is TRBV5-4; TRBD1 matches 9 bases. Per germline, CDR1 SGHNT and CDR2 YYREEE (reference sequence). Trimming took 4 bases from V and 3 from J; bases not matched to a gene: 2. The CDR3 is 13 residues long. The part of the CDR3 DNA that was read is TGTGCCAGCAGCGCGGGACAGGGCTACGAG. Its protein is CASSAGQGYE. The whole CDR3 protein is CASSAGQGYEQYF.

Points on this clone: With the read ending 3 residues before the CDR3 end, the germline J gene is used to fill in that end. The chain links TRBV10-3 to TRBJ2-3; the D is unclear. Germline CDR1 is ENHRY and CDR2 is SYGVKD. This CDR3 spans 14 amino acids. Trimming removed 6 bases from V and 4 bases from J, with 14 bases in between. The CDR3 is CAIRGPQGPDTQYF. CDR3 bases read: TGTGCCATCAGAGGCCCCCAAGGCCCAGATACG.

Notes on this clone: The sequence runs out 3 residues before the end of the CDR3; the remainder is reconstructed from the germline J gene. V and J are TRBV5-1 and TRBJ2-6; D is perhaps TRBD1 (6 bases). Trimming cost V 5 bases and J 1 base, with 10 bases left between them. The CDR3 totals 15 residues. Germline V gene lookup returns CDR1 SGHRS and CDR2 YFSETQ. The CDR3 reads CASRVTGSGANVLTF. CDR3 DNA (partial): TGCGCCAGCAGGGTCACAGGGTCTGGGGCCAACGTC.

A note on this clone: Sequencing ends 3 residues short of the CDR3 end; the germline J gene provides the rest. V usage is TRBV5-1 and J usage is TRBJ2-1, with 9 bases matching TRBD1. The CDR3 is made up of 14 amino acids. With V trimmed by 0 bases and J by 8 bases, 3 bases remained unmatched. Germline CDR1 is SGHRS and CDR2 is YFSETQ. CDR3 sequence: CASSLGTGDDEQFF. CDR3 bases read: TGCGCCAGCAGCTTGGGGACAGGGGACGATGAG.

A note on this clone: With the read ending 3 residues before the CDR3 end, the germline J gene is used to fill in that end. The gene calls are TRBV29-1 and TRBJ2-7; a possible D gene is TRBD1 (6 bases). Trimming pared 4 bases from V and 4 bases from J, leaving 20 bases between. Germline V CDR1 and CDR2: SQVTM, ANQGSEA. This CDR3 spans 15 amino acids. The covered CDR3 bases are TGCAGCGTTGCCGCCCCGGGACAAGGGCTATACGAG. It translates to CSVAAPGQGLYE. The entire CDR3 protein reads CSVAAPGQGLYEQYF.

CDR3 DNA, as far as it was read: TGCAGTGCTAGAGCAGGGGGTCCCACCGGGGAG. Protein product: CSARAGGPTGE. The entire CDR3 is CSARAGGPTGELFF. The V and J genes are TRBV20-1 and TRBJ2-2; TRBD1 agrees at 7 bases. Read sequence stops 3 residues before the CDR3 end, and the germline J gene provides the missing end. Germline V gene sequence: CDR1 DFQATT, CDR2 SNEGSKA (reference sequence). The CDR3 has 14 amino acids. The J segment lost 4 bases and the V segment lost 1 base, leaving 3 bases of the junction unmatched.

On this clone itself: The CDR3 end falls 3 residues outside the read, so it is completed with the germline J gene. This rearrangement joins TRBV4-2 to TRBJ2-5; TRBD2 matches at 12 bases. This CDR3 region has 17 residues. Looked up from germline, CDR1 is LGHNA and CDR2 is YNFKEQ. J was trimmed by 2 bases and V by 0 bases; bases with no gene match: 4. CDR3 amino acids: CASSQEGLAGPQETQYF. CDR3 DNA (partial): TGTGCCAGCAGCCAAGAAGGACTAGCGGGACCACAAGAGACC.

As regards this clone: The read stops 3 residues short of the end of the CDR3; the missing end is completed from the germline J gene. V is TRBV7-2 and J is TRBJ1-1; D not resolved. Germline lookup yields CDR1 SGHTA and CDR2 FQGNSA. The CDR3 runs to 14 residues. Trimming removed 1 base from V and 1 base from J, with 7 bases in between. The CDR3 bases that were read are TGTGCCAGCAGCTTAGGGCATTCGAACACTGAA. It yields the protein CASSLGHSNTE. The entire CDR3 sequence reads CASSLGHSNTEAFF.

Points on this clone: The CDR3 is cut off 3 residues early in the read; its end comes from the germline J gene. This chain connects TRBV10-3 to TRBJ2-7; 8 bases agree with TRBD2. The germline gives CDR1 ENHRY, CDR2 SYGVKD. The J segment lost 6 bases and the V segment lost 6 bases, leaving 13 bases of the junction unmatched. The CDR3 has 15 residues. The CDR3 bases that were read are TGTGCCATCAGCACCCAAGGAGCGGGAGAAGGCGAG. Translating it yields CAISTQGAGEGE. The complete CDR3 sequence is CAISTQGAGEGEQYF.

In regard to this clone: The CDR3 is cut off 3 residues early in the read; its end comes from the germline J gene. The chain recombines TRBV5-8 with TRBJ2-3; 8 positions agree with TRBD1. Germline values: CDR1 SGHTS, CDR2 YDEGEE. CDR3 length equals 15 residues. Trimming took 4 bases from V and 1 from J; bases not matched to a gene: 5. The sequenced part of the CDR3 DNA is TGTGCCAGCAGCGAACAGGGGGAGGGCACAGATACG. It encodes CASSEQGEGTDT. The whole CDR3 is CASSEQGEGTDTQYF.

About this clone itself: The read ends 3 residues before the CDR3 terminus; that terminus is restored from the germline J gene. The V call is TRBV5-8, the J call TRBJ1-1, with TRBD1 matching 10 bases. This CDR3 has 15 amino acids. Germline assignment: CDR1 SGHTS and CDR2 YDEGEE. Unmatched junction bases numbered 5, after V lost 1 base and J lost 5 bases. The CDR3 sequence is CASSLQDRGLTEAFF. The sequenced part of the CDR3 DNA is TGTGCCAGCAGCTTGCAGGACAGGGGGTTGACTGAA.

Concerning this clone itself: Read sequence stops 3 residues before the CDR3 end, and the germline J gene provides the missing end. The chain couples TRBV5-1 to TRBJ2-1, with 10 bases lining up with TRBD2. The ends lost 4 bases at V and 3 bases at J; junction bases unmatched: 4. The CDR3 sequence is 15 residues long. CDR1 and CDR2 (germline): SGHRS, YFSETQ. CDR3: CASSLRLAGYNEQFF. The CDR3 bases that were read are TGCGCCAGCAGCCTCAGACTAGCGGGCTACAATGAG. Full variable domain (rest looked up from reference TRBV5-1 and TRBJ2-1): KAGVTQTPRYLIKTRGQQVTLSCSPISGHRSVSWYQQTPGQGLQFLFEYFSETQRNKGNFPGRFSGRQFSNSRSEMNVSTLELGDSALYLCASSLRLAGYNEQFFGPGTRLTVL.

On this clone: The read stops 3 residues short of the end of the CDR3; the missing end is completed from the germline J gene. The chain links TRBV28 to TRBJ2-5, with D perhaps TRBD1 (5 bases). The germline CDR1 and CDR2 sequences are MDHEN and SYDVKM. V was clipped by 1 base and J by 4 bases, with 7 bases between them. The CDR3 sequence is 13 residues long. Incomplete CDR3 DNA: TGTGCCAGCAGTTTATACAGGACAGAGACC. Translation: CASSLYRTET. The full-length CDR3 reads as CASSLYRTETQYF.

Note on this clone: From the germline J gene comes the end of the CDR3, since the read stops 3 residues before it. The chain uses TRBV20-1 and TRBJ2-7; 10 bases match TRBD1. Looked up from germline, CDR1 is DFQATT and CDR2 is SNEGSKA (reference sequence). After removal of 1 base from V and 3 bases from J, the junction contained 3 bases not matched to a gene. This CDR3 contains 14 residues. The chain's CDR3 is CSARAGTGVYEQYF. The CDR3 bases that were read are TGCAGTGCTAGAGCGGGGACAGGGGTCTACGAG.

The CDR3 DNA, read in part, is TGTGCCTGGGCGACGGAAGGGGGGGGATATGGC. Its translation: CAWATEGGGYG. The whole CDR3 sequence reads CAWATEGGGYGYTF. This rearrangement joins TRBV30 to TRBJ1-2, with a possible D match to TRBD1 (6 bases). The CDR3 end is not reached by the read, which stops 3 residues before it; the germline J gene fills it in. The CDR3 extends over 14 amino acids. Per germline, CDR1 GTSNPN and CDR2 SVGIG (reference sequence). Trimming took 5 bases from V and 5 from J, leaving 18 bases between them.

Worth noting for this clone: The read comes to an end 3 residues before the CDR3 does, leaving the germline J gene to fill in the end. This chain links TRBV29-1 with TRBJ2-1; 12 bases agree with TRBD2. J lost 7 bases, V lost 3 bases, and 13 bases had no gene match. In germline, CDR1 is SQVTM, CDR2 ANQGSEA. This CDR3 has 17 residues. CDR3 loop: CSVEGLAGFLGKNEQFF. The sequenced CDR3 bases are TGCAGCGTTGAGGGACTAGCGGGCTTCTTAGGCAAGAATGAG.

Of note for this clone: Read coverage stops 3 residues before the CDR3 terminus; the germline J gene supplies the remainder. The rearrangement uses TRBV10-3 and TRBJ2-7; D call uncertain. The ends were cut back, 5 bases at V and 0 bases at J, with 17 bases in the middle. The germline V gene encodes CDR1 ENHRY and CDR2 SYGVKD. This CDR3 is 16 amino acids long. The CDR3: CAISSLEAPRSYEQYF. The CDR3 bases that were read are TGTGCCATCAGTTCCCTAGAGGCCCCGCGCTCCTACGAG.

Of note for this clone: Read sequence stops 3 residues before the CDR3 end, and the germline J gene provides the missing end. The rearrangement joins TRBV20-1 to TRBJ2-4; 10 bases agree with TRBD2. Germline V lookup: CDR1 DFQATT, CDR2 SNEGSKA (reference sequence). The CDR3 length is 14 residues. The V and J ends lost 6 bases and 3 bases, in that order; junction bases with no gene match: 5. Here the CDR3 reads CSAPLAGVKNIQYF. The part of the CDR3 DNA that was read is TGCAGTGCACCGCTAGCGGGAGTCAAAAACATT.

A word on this clone: The read ends 3 residues early relative to the CDR3; the germline J gene fills the gap. The rearrangement joins TRBV18 to TRBJ1-3; D remains unclear. CDR3 length: 15 residues. The V gene lost 3 bases and the J gene lost 0 bases, with 9 bases spanning the gap. Looked up from germline, CDR1 is KGHSH and CDR2 is LQKENI. The CDR3 is CASSPDSSSGNTIYF. CDR3 bases read: TGTGCCAGCTCACCGGACTCGAGCTCTGGAAACACC.

For this clone: With the read ending 3 residues before the CDR3 end, the germline J gene is used to fill in that end. The chain uses TRBV20-1 and TRBJ2-7; 13 bases are shared with TRBD2. The germline gives CDR1 DFQATT, CDR2 SNEGSKA (reference sequence). J lost 6 bases, V lost 5 bases, and 7 bases had no gene match. The CDR3 is made up of 14 amino acids. This CDR3 reads CSAGLAGAWGEQYF. Partial CDR3 DNA: TGCAGTGCTGGACTAGCGGGAGCCTGGGGCGAG.

Regarding this clone: The missing CDR3 end, 3 residues past where the read stops, is filled in from the germline J gene. V and J are TRBV7-2 and TRBJ2-2; 12 nucleotides align to TRBD2. J gave up 5 bases and V 5 bases, and 3 bases lay outside the gene matches. This CDR3 has 15 amino acids. Germline values: CDR1 SGHTA, CDR2 FQGNSA. The DNA read from the CDR3 is TGTGCCAGCAGCCGTGGACTAGCGGGGACCGGGGAG. It codes for CASSRGLAGTGE. The whole CDR3 sequence reads CASSRGLAGTGELFF.